The 2 T cell receptor beta chains in this list originate from one sample, sequenced in a study of beta chain features in type 1 diabetes. Expressed TCRB transcripts were sequenced after all isolated RNA was converted to cDNA. The method was immunoSEQ multiplex PCR; TCRdb's version includes in-frame clones alone and lacks a portion of them. The sample lists more than 350,000 clones; about an eighth were seen once. The sample taken for sequencing was naive CD4+ T cells from blood. The receptors come from a woman aged 18-29 years in good health.

The CDR3 spells CASSLTFLTGFYF. The CDR3 nucleotides read TGTGCCAGCAGCCTAACCTTCTTGACAGGGTTTTACTTC. This chain uses TRBV7-2 with TRBJ2-5; 7 nucleotides match TRBD1. The CDR3 sequence is 13 residues long. Germline trimming cut 5 bases from V and 14 bases from J; bases unmatched to any gene: 14. Germline V gene data show CDR1 as SGHTA and CDR2 as FQGNSA.

This clone has more than one count but fewer than ten. V is TRBV6-5 and J is TRBJ2-5; maybe TRBD1 (5 bases). Germline loops: CDR1 MNHEY, CDR2 SVGAGI. The V end was cut by 5 bases, the J end by 1 base, with 11 bases between. CDR3 size: 14 residues. The CDR3 sequence: CASSAQVIQETQYF. The DNA of the CDR3 is TGTGCCAGCAGTGCACAGGTGATCCAAGAGACCCAGTACTTC.